The 2 T cell receptor beta chains presented below share a single source sample, sequenced in a study of molecular identifiers for immune sequencing clone quantification. TCRdb analysed the PCR reads with MiXCR anew, one entry per CDR3 protein. The sample holds about 630,000 distinct CDR3 sequences, around 25% seen once. Sequencing was performed on naive CD8+ T cells from blood, with Jurkat cell RNA spiked in. Documented subset: FACS-sorted CD8+CD4-CCR7+CD45RA+ naive T cells. The origin of the receptors is a human donor in good health. Some libraries in this study had Jurkat cell RNA spiked in.

In its sample, this clonotype was seen many times. The rearrangement links TRBV7-9 to TRBJ1-1; TRBD1 matches at 9 bases. V dropped 7 bases and J dropped 5; count of bases not matched to a gene: 14. Germline values: CDR1 SEHNR, CDR2 FQNEAQ (reference sequence). There are 16 residues in the CDR3. Here the CDR3 reads CASIPGQGEGRTEAFF. CDR3 DNA: TGTGCCAGCATCCCGGGACAGGGCGAGGGTAGAACTGAAGCTTTCTTT.

This clonotype has a handful of counts. The rearrangement uses TRBV2 and TRBJ2-4; D is ambiguous. The germline gives CDR1 SNHLY, CDR2 FYNNEI. This CDR3 has 15 amino acids. V was cut by 2 bases and J by 5 bases, with 13 bases left in between. The CDR3 coding sequence is TGTGCCAGCAGTGAATATCCTAGAAAACAAAACATTCAGTACTTC. Protein sequence: CASSEYPRKQNIQYF. The whole variable domain, remainder taken from reference TRBV2 and TRBJ2-4, is EPEVTQTPSHQVTQMGQEVILRCVPISNHLYFYWYRQILGQKVEFLVSFYNNEISEKSEIFDDQFSVERPDGSNFTLKIRSTKLEDSAMYFCASSEYPRKQNIQYFGAGTRLSVL.